The 7 T cell receptor beta chains below come from one sample, sequenced in a study of regulatory T cells in long-lasting Graves disease. In building TCR beta libraries, iRepertoire HTBI primers were used together with Arm-PCR of CDR3 regions. TCRdb fed the multiplex PCR reads into MiXCR, producing one record per CDR3 protein. The repertoire holds about 470,000 distinct CDR3 sequences, with about 15% as singletons. Documented time point: newly diagnosed GD, antithyroid drugs for less than 3 months. PBMC RNA served as the TCR library source. These data also formed part of another study, on T cells in Graves' hyperthyroidism and ophthalmopathy.

The sample was peripheral blood mononuclear cells (PBMCs), taken at new diagnosis, from a patient treated with antithyroid drugs. These receptors all stem from a woman in her twenties or thirties with Graves disease.

This clonotype appeared a few times. The chain is built from TRBV9 and TRBJ2-2; 11 bases align to TRBD2. Looked up from germline, CDR1 is SGDLS and CDR2 is YYNGEE. The V segment lost 3 bases and the J segment 4 bases; nucleotides outside the gene matches: 14. There are 19 residues in the CDR3. The DNA of the CDR3 is TGTGCCAGCAGCGGACCGGGACTAGCGGAAGGAGGGGGCACCGGGGAGCTGTTTTTT. This gives the protein CASSGPGLAEGGGTGELFF.

J is TRBJ1-4 and V is TRBV11-3; TRBD1 matches 8 bases. V shed 5 bases and J 6 bases; nucleotides not matched to a gene: 8. Germline V gene lookup returns CDR1 SGHNT and CDR2 YENEEA. The length of the CDR3 is 15 residues. The CDR3 region is CASSPRTGRDEKLFF. The DNA of the CDR3 is TGTGCCAGCAGCCCAAGGACAGGGAGGGATGAAAAACTGTTTTTT.

This clonotype was counted ten times or more. This chain connects TRBV11-3 to TRBJ1-6; TRBD1 matches 7 bases. Trimming took 5 bases from V and 5 from J; bases not matched to a gene: 3. Germline lookup yields CDR1 SGHNT and CDR2 YENEEA. The CDR3 consists of 14 residues. The CDR3 DNA sequence: TGTGCCAGCAGCCGAGGACAGGATAATTCACCCCTCCACTTT. Translated: CASSRGQDNSPLHF.

The V gene is TRBV7-9, the J gene TRBJ2-7; 10 bases are a match to TRBD1. Germline V gene sequence: CDR1 SEHNR, CDR2 FQNEAQ (reference sequence). After removal of 4 bases from V and 3 bases from J, the junction contained 6 bases not matched to a gene. The CDR3 covers 15 residues. For the CDR3, the DNA is TGTGCCAGCAGCTCCTTGGGACAGGGGTTCTACGAGCAGTACTTC. This translates into CASSSLGQGFYEQYF.

This clonotype appeared many times. This chain connects TRBV3-1 to TRBJ2-5, with TRBD1 identical over 8 bases. Germline lookup yields CDR1 LGHDT and CDR2 YNNKEL (reference sequence). V shed 0 bases and J 4 bases; nucleotides not matched to a gene: 13. There are 18 residues in the CDR3. The chain's CDR3 is CASSQDLETGDLRETQYF. Here the CDR3 DNA reads TGTGCCAGCAGCCAAGACTTGGAGACAGGGGATCTTAGAGAGACCCAGTACTTC.

The rearrangement joins TRBV4-1 to TRBJ2-2; no reliable D call. Trimming cost V 0 bases and J 4 bases, with 9 bases left between them. Germline V lookup: CDR1 MGHRA, CDR2 YSYEKL. The CDR3 is made up of 15 amino acids. The CDR3 spells CASSQEKMSTGELFF. The CDR3 nucleotides read TGCGCCAGCAGCCAAGAAAAGATGTCCACCGGGGAGCTGTTTTTT.

This chain joins TRBV24-1 and TRBJ2-5; 8 nucleotides align to TRBD1. The trim removed 9 bases at V and 4 bases at J, leaving 9 bases unmatched. Germline V gene data show CDR1 as KGHDR and CDR2 as SFDVKD. The CDR3 contains 14 residues. CDR3 region: CATSGQGTGETQYF. CDR3 coding DNA: TGTGCCACCTCCGGACAGGGAACGGGAGAGACCCAGTACTTC.